This T cell receptor beta chain was sequenced during a study of shared clonotypes between healthy human individuals. Generated by immunoSEQ multiplex PCR, the TCRdb table keeps only in-frame clones and is missing some. The sample comprises roughly 410,000 clones, around 96% of which are singletons, and around 0.29% rests with the top ten. The clonotype comes from a man aged 25-45 years in good health. Sequenced input: memory CD8+ T cells sorted from blood. The sample's subset: CD45RO+ cells pooled with CCR7-negative TemRA cells.

The CDR3 protein is CASSDPGLDTEAFF. For the CDR3, the DNA is TGTGCCAGCAGTGATCCGGGTCTGGACACTGAAGCTTTCTTT. This chain uses TRBV6-1 with TRBJ1-1; D is ambiguous. V was pared by 3 bases and J by 3 bases, with 11 bases between. The CDR3 contains 14 residues. The germline V gene encodes CDR1 MNHNS and CDR2 SASEGT.